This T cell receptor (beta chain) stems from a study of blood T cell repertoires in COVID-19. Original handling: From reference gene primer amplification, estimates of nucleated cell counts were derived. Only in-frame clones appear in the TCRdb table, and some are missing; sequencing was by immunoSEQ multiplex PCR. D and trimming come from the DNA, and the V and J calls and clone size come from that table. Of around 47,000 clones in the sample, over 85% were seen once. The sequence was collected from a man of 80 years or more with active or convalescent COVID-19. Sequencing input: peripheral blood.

This CDR3 reads CASSRQGSPLHF. The CDR3 bases are TGTGCCAGCAGTCGACAGGGGTCACCCCTCCACTTT. The J gene is TRBJ1-6, the V gene TRBV12-3 or TRBV12-4, with 8 nucleotides matching TRBD1. This CDR3 has 12 residues. Germline trimming cut 5 bases from V and 10 bases from J; bases unmatched to any gene: 1.